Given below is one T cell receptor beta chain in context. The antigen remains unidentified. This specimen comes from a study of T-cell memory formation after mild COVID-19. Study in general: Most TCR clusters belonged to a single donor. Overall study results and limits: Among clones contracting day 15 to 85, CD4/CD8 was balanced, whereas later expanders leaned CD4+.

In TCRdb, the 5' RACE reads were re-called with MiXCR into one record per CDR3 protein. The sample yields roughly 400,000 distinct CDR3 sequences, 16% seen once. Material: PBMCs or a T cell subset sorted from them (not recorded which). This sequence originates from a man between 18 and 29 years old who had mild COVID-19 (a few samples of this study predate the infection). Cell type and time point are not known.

The CDR3 loop is CASSQIAFGETQYF. The CDR3 nucleotides are TGTGCCAGCAGCCAAATTGCGTTTGGGGAGACCCAGTACTTC. The chain is built from TRBV7-9 and TRBJ2-5, with D uncertain. Trimming removed 5 bases at V and 5 bases at J, with 15 bases between. CDR1 and CDR2 (germline): SEHNR, FQNEAQ (reference sequence). The CDR3 runs to 14 residues. Variable domain in full (rest from reference TRBV7-9 and TRBJ2-5): DTGVSQNPRHKITKRGQNVTFRCDPISEHNRLYWYRQTLGQGPEFLTYFQNEAQLEKSRLLSDRFSAERPKGSFSTLEIQRTEQGDSAMYLCASSQIAFGETQYFGPGTRLLVL.